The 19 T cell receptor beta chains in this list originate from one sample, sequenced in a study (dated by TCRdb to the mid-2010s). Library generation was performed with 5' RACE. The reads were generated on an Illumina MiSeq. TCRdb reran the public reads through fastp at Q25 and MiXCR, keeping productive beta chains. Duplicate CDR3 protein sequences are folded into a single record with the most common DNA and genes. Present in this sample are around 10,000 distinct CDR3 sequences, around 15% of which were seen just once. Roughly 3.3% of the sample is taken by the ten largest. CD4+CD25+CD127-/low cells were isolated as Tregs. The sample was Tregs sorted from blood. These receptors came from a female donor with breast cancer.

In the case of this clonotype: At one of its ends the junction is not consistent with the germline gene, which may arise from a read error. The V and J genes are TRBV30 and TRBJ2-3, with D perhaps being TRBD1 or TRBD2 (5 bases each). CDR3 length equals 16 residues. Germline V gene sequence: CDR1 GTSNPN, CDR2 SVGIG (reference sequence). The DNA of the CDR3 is TGTTCCTGGAGTCTCTCCCTTCGCGGAGGCACAGGTACGCAGTATTTT. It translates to CSWSLSLRGGTGTQYF. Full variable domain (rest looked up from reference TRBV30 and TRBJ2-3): SQTIHQWPATLVQPVGSPLSLECTVEGTSNPNLYWYRQAAGRGLQLLFYSVGIGQISSEVPQNLSASRPQDRQFILSSKKLLLSDSGFYLCSWSLSLRGGTGTQYFGPGTRLTVL.

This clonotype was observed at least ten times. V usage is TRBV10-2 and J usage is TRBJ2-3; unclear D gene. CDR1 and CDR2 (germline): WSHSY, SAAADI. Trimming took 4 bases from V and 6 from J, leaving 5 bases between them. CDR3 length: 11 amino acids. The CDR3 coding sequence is TGCGCCAGCAGTGGAAGGGATACGCAGTATTTT. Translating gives CASSGRDTQYF.

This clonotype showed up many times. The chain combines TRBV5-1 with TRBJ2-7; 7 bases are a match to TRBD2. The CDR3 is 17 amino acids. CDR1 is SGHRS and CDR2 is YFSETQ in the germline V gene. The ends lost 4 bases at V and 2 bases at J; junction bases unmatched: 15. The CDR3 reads CASSLPKPGTKTYEQYF. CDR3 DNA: TGCGCCAGCAGCCTACCCAAACCCGGGACTAAAACCTACGAGCAGTACTTC.

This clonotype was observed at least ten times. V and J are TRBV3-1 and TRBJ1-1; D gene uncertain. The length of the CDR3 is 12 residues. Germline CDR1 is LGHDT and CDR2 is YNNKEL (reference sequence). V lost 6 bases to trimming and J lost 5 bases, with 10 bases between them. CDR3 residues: CASSWAGTEAFF. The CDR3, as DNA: TGTGCCAGCAGTTGGGCGGGGACTGAAGCTTTCTTT.

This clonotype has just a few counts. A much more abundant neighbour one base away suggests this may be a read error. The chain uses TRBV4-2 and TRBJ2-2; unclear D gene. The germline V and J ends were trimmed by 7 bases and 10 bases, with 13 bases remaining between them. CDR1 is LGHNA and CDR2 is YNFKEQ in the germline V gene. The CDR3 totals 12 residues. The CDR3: CASNQRTQELFF. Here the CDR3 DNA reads TGTGCCAGCAACCAGAGGACCCAGGAGCTGTTTTTT.

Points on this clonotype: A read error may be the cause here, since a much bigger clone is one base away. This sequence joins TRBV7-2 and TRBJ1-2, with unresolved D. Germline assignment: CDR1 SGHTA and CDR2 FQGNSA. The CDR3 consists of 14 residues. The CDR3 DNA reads TGTGCCAGCAGCTTAGAACACGGATACTATGGCTACATCTTC. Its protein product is CASSLEHGYYGYIF.

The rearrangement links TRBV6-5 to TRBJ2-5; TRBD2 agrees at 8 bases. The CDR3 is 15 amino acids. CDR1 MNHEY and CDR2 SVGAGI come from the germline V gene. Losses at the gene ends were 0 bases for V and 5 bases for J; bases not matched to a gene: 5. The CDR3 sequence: CASSYSAGVGETQYF. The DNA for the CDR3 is TGTGCCAGCAGTTACTCAGCGGGAGTGGGGGAGACCCAGTACTTC.

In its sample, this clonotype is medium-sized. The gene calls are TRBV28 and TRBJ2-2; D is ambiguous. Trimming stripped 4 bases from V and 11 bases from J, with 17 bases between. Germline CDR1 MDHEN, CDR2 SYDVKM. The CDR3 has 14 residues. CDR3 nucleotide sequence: TGTGCCAGCAGTTCGACGATGAAAAGCAGCGAGCTGTTTTTT. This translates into CASSSTMKSSELFF. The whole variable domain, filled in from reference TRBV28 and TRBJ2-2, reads DVKVTQSSRYLVKRTGEKVFLECVQDMDHENMFWYRQDPGLGLRLIYFSYDVKMKEKGDIPEGYSVSREKKERFSLILESASTNQTSMYLCASSSTMKSSELFFGEGSRLTVL.

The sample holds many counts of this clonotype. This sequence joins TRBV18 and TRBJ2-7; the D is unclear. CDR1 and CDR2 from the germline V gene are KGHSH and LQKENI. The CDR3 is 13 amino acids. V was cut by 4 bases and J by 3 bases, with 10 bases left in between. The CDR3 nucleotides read TGTGCCAGCTCACAGGCAGACCGCTACGAGCAGTACTTC. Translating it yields CASSQADRYEQYF.

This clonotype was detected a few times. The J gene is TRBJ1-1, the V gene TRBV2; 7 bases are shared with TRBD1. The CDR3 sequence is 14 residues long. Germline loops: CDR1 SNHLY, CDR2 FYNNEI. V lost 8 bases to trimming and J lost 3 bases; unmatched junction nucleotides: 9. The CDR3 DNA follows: TGTGCCAGCGTATACAGGGGACTCGACACTGAAGCTTTCTTT. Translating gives CASVYRGLDTEAFF.

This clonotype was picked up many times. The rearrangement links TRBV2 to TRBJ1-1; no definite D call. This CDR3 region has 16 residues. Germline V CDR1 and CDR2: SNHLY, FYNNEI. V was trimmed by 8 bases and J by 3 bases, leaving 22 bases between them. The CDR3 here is CASLKELNGADTEAFF. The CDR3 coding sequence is TGTGCCAGCCTAAAAGAACTGAACGGTGCGGACACTGAAGCTTTCTTT.

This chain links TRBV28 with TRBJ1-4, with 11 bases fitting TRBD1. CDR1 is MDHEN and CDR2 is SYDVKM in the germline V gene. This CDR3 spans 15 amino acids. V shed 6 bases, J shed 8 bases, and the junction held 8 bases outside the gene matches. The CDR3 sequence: CASSYPDRGREKLFF. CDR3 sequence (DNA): TGTGCCAGCAGCTACCCGGACAGGGGGCGGGAAAAACTGTTTTTT.

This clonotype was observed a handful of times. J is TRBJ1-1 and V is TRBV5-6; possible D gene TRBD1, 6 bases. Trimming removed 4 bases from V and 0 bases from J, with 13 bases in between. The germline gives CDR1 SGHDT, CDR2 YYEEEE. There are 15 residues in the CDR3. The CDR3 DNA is TGTGCCAGCAGCAGTGACAACAGGGTGAACACTGAAGCTTTCTTT. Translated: CASSSDNRVNTEAFF.

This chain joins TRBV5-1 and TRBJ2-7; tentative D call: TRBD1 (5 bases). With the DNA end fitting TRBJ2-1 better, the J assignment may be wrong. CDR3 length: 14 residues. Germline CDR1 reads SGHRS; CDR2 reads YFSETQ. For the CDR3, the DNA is TGCGCCAGCAGCTTGGCCGGCAGGGCGGACGAGCAGTTCTTC. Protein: CASSLAGRADEQFF.

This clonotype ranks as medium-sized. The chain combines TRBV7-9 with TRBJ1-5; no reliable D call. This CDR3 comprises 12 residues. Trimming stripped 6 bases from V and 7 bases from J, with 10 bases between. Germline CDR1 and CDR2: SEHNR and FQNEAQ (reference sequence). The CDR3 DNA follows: TGTGCCAGCAGTACAATTGGGCAGCCCCAGCATTTT. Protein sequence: CASSTIGQPQHF.

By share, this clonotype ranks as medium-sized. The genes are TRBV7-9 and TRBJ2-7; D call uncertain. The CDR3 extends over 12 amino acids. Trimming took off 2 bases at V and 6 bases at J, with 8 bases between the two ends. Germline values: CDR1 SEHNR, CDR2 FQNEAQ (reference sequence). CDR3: CASSLNPGEQYF. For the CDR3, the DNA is TGTGCCAGCAGCTTAAACCCCGGCGAGCAGTACTTC.

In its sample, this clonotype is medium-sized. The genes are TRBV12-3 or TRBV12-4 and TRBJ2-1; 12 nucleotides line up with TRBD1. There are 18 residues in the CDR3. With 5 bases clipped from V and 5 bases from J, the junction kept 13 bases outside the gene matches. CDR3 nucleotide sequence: TGTGCCAGCAGTAAAACCCGGGACAGGGGGCGGGGAGACAATGAGCAGTTCTTC. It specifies CASSKTRDRGRGDNEQFF.

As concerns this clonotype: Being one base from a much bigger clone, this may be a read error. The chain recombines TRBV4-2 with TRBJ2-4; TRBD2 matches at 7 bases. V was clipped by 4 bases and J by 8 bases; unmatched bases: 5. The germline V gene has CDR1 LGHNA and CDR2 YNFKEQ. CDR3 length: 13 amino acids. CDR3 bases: TGTGCCAGCAGCCCGGGGGGTAGGTACATTCAGTACTTC. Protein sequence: CASSPGGRYIQYF.

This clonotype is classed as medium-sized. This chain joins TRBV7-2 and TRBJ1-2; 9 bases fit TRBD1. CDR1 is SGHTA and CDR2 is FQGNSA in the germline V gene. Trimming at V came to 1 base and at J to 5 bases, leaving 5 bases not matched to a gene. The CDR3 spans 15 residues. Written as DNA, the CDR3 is TGTGCCAGCAGCTTAGTAGTGGGACAGGGTTATGGCTACACCTTC. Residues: CASSLVVGQGYGYTF.